The present T cell receptor (beta chain) was sequenced within a study of cytomegalovirus exposure and HLA in healthy donors. Using immunoSEQ multiplex PCR, the repertoire was profiled, and TCRdb retains in-frame clones only, with some absent. The data contain 200,000 to 250,000 clones, around 78% of them singletons. It was the approximately 130-subject validation cohort, separate from the approximately 670-subject first cohort, to which the donors belonged. Germline V gene lookup returns CDR1 LGHNA and CDR2 YNFKEQ. The CDR3 is 17 amino acids. The ends were cut back, 0 bases at V and 5 bases at J, with 16 bases in the middle.

The clonotype originates from a woman younger than 35 in good health and CMV-seronegative. The chain couples TRBV4-2 to TRBJ2-2, with D maybe TRBD2 (6 bases). The sample taken for sequencing was PBMCs. CDR3 in DNA: TGTGCCAGCAGCCAAGAGAGGCCTGGGCGGGGTACCGGGGAGCTGTTTTTT. Translated, it gives CASSQERPGRGTGELFF.